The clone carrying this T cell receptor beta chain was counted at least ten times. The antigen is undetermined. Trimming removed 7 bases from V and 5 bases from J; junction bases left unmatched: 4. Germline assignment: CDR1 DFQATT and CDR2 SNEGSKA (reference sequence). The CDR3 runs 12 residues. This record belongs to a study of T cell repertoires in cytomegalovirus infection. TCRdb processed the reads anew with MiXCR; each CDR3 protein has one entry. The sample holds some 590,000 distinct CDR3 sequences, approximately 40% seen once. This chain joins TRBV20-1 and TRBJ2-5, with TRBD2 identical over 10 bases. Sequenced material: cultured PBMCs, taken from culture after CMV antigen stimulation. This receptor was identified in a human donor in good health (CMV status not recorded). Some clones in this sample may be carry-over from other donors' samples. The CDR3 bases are TGCAGTGGAGCGGGAGGGGGGGAGACCCAGTACTTC. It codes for CSGAGGGETQYF.